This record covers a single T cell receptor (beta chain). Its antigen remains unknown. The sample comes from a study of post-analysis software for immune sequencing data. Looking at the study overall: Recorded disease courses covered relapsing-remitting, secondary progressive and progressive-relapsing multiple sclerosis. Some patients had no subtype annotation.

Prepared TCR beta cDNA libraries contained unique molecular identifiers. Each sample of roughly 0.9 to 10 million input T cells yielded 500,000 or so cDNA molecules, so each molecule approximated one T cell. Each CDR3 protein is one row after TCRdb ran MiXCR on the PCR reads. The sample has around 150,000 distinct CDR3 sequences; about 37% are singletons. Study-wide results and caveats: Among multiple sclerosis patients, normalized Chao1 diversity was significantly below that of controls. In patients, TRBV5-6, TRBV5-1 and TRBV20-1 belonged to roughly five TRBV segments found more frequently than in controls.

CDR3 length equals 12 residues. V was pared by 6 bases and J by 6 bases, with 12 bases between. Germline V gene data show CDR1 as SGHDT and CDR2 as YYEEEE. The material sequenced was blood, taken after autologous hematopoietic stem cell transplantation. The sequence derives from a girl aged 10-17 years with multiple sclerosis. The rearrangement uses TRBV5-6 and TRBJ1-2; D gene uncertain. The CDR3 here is CASNLRENGYTF. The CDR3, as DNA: TGTGCCAGCAACCTTAGGGAAAATGGCTACACCTTC.